This TCR beta chain was documented in a study of blood T cell repertoires in COVID-19. Study in general: Acute and convalescent COVID-19 specimens originated in the United States, Italy and Spain.

Germline V CDR1 and CDR2: MNHEY, SMNVEV (reference sequence). V was clipped by 5 bases and J by 0 bases; unmatched bases: 5. There are 15 residues in the CDR3. Method: immunoSEQ multiplex PCR; TCRdb's copy keeps in-frame clones and lacks some. The sample yields over 85,000 clones, about nine tenths seen once. This rearrangement joins TRBV27 to TRBJ1-1; TRBD1 matches 8 bases. The receptor comes from a woman between 45 and 60 years old with COVID-19, enrolled during active disease. Sequenced: peripheral blood. Here the CDR3 DNA reads TGTGCCAGCAGTAGACAGGGGACCTTGAACACTGAAGCTTTCTTT. Its translation is CASSRQGTLNTEAFF.